This TCR beta chain is drawn from a study of shared clonotypes between healthy human individuals. On the study more broadly: The composition of the donors was a couple of women and a few men aged 18 to 49.

Evenly divided among several immunoSEQ plates was the genomic DNA of each subset. Original data processing: Because ImmunoSEQ provided only junction sequences with no quality scores, the filtering differed. Using immunoSEQ multiplex PCR, the repertoire was profiled, and TCRdb retains in-frame clones only, with some absent. The V and J calls and clone size were taken over from that table, and D and trimming were inferred from the DNA. The sample lists 600,000 to 750,000 clones; less than 80% were seen once. About this clone: Its antigen is not known.

Germline CDR1 reads SGHTA; CDR2 reads FQGNSA. This CDR3 is built from 15 residues. Trimming stripped 4 bases from V and 2 bases from J, with 12 bases between. Study results and caveats: Compared with clonotypes that all four donors shared, non-shared clonotypes had lower generation probabilities.

The sample consisted of memory CD4+ T cells sorted from blood. The sample's subset: CD45RA-negative fraction. This TCR came from a woman aged 25-40 years in good health. The chain employs TRBV7-2 and TRBJ1-5; D is undetermined. The CDR3 nucleotides are TGTGCCAGCAGCTCGGCCGGGAAGGGCAATCAGCCCCAGCATTTT. Its protein is CASSSAGKGNQPQHF.